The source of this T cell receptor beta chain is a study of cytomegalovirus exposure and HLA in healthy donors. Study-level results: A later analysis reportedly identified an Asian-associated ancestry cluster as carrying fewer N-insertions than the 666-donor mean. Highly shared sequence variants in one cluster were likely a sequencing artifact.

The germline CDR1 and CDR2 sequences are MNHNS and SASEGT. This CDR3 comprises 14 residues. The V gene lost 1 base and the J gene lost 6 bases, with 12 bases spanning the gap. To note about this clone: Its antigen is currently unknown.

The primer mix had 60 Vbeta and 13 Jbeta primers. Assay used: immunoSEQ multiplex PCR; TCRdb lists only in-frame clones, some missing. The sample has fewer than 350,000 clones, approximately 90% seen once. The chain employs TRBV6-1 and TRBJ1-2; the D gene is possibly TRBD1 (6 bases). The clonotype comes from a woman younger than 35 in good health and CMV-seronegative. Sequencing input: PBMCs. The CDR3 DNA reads TGTGCCAGCAGTGAAGGGGTCAGGGGAGATGGCTACACCTTC. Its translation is CASSEGVRGDGYTF.